There are a few counts of the clone carrying this T cell receptor (beta chain). Its antigen remains unidentified. The entry originates in a study of blood T cells in healthy people across ages. Study-level results: Naive CD4+ cell counts and diversity both ran higher in long-lived than in aged donors.

Each sample gave at least 7 million isolated PBMCs. Each sample provided at least 5.5 micrograms of extracted total RNA. Primers used in a second PCR of roughly 6 to 11 cycles were a sample-barcoded 5' primer and a J-beta primer mix. Every single cDNA molecule received a tag from a template-switch adaptor with 12 random nucleotides. MiXCR was run by TCRdb on the 5' RACE reads, yielding one entry per CDR3 protein. Among 1,300,000 or so distinct CDR3 sequences listed, roughly 64% were seen once. This CDR3 spans 12 amino acids. V lost 7 bases and J 8 bases, leaving 14 bases between the germline ends. The TCR sequence derives from a young man in good health. The V call is TRBV12-3 or TRBV12-4, the J call TRBJ1-2, with D possibly matching TRBD1 (5 bases). Sample: blood. In nucleotides, the CDR3 is TGTGCCAGCAAAAAGGGGAACGGCGGCTACACCTTC. Translating gives CASKKGNGGYTF.